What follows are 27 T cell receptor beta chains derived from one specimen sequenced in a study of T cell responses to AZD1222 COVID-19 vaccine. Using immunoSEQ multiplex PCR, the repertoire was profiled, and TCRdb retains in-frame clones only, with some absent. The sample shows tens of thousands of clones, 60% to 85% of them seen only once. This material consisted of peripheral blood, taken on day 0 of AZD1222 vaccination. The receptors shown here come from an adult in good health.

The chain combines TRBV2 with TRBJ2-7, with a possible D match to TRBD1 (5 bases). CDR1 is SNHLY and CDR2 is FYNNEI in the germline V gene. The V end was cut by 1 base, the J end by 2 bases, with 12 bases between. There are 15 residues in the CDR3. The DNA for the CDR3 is TGTGCCAGCAGTGAAGGACAGTTATTCACCTACGAGCAGTACTTC. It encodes CASSEGQLFTYEQYF.

CDR3 bases: TGCGCCAGCAGCACGGAAGGGGGTTCGGTGAACACTGAAGCTTTCTTT. Protein sequence: CASSTEGGSVNTEAFF. The chain links TRBV5-1 to TRBJ1-1, with a possible D match to TRBD1 (6 bases). Germline lookup yields CDR1 SGHRS and CDR2 YFSETQ. V lost 4 bases to trimming and J lost 0 bases, with 16 bases between them. CDR3 length: 16 residues.

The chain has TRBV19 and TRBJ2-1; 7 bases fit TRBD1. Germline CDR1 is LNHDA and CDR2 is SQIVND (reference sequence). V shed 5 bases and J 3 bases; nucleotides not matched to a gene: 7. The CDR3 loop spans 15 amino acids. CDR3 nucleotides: TGTGCCAGTAGTCCAAGGACAGGAAACTACAATGAGCAGTTCTTC. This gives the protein CASSPRTGNYNEQFF.

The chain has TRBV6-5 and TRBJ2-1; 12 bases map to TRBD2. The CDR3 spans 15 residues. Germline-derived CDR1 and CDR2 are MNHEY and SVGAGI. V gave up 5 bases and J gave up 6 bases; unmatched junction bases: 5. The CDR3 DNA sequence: TGTGCCAGCAGTACGGGACTAGCGGGCACCAATGAGCAGTTCTTC. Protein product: CASSTGLAGTNEQFF.

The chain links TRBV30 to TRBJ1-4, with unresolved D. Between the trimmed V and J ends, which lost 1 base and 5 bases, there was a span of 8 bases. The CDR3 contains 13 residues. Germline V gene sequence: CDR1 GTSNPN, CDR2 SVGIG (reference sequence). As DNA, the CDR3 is TGTGCCTGGAGTGCTCAGGAAAATGAAAAACTGTTTTTT. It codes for CAWSAQENEKLFF.

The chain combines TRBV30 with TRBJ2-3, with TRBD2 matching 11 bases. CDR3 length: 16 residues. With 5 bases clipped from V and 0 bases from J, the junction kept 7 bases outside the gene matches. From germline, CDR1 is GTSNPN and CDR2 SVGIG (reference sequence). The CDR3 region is CAWARLAGGSTDTQYF. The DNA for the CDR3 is TGTGCCTGGGCAAGATTAGCGGGAGGGAGCACAGATACGCAGTATTTT.

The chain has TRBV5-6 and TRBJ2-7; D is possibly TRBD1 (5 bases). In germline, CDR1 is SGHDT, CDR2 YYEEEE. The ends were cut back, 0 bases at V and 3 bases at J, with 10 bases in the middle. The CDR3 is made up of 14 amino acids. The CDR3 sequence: CASSLDDSYYEQYF. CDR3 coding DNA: TGTGCCAGCAGCTTGGACGACAGCTACTACGAGCAGTACTTC.

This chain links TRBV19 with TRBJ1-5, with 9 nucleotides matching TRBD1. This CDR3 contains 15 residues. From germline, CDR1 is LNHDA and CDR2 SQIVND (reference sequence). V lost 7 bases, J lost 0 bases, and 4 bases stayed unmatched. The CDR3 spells CASTDRGYSNQPQHF. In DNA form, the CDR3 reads TGTGCCAGTACTGACAGGGGGTATAGCAATCAGCCCCAGCATTTT.

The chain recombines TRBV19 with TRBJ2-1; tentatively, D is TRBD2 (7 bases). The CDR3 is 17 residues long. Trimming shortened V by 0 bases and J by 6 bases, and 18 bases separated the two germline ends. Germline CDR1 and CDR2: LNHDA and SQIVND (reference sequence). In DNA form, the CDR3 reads TGTGCCAGTAGTATAGATGGGGGGGGACACTCTTTCAATGAGCAGTTCTTC. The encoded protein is CASSIDGGGHSFNEQFF.

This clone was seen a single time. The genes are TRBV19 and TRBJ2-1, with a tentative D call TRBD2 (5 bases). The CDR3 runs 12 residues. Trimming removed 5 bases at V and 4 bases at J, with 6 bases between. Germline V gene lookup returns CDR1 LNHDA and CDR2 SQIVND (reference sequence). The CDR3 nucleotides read TGTGCCAGTAGTGGCGGGTACAATGAGCAGTTCTTC. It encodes CASSGGYNEQFF.

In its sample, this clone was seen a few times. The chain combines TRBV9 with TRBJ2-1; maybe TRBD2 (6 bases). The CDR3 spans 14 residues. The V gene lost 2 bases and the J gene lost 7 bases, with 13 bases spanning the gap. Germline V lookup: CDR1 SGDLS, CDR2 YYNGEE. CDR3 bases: TGTGCCAGCAGCGTTTTCTCGGAGGGTAATGAGCAGTTCTTC. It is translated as CASSVFSEGNEQFF.

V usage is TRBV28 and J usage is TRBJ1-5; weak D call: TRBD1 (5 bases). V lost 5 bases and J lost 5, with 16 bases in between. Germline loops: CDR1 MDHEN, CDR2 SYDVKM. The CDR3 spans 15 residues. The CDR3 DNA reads TGTGCCAGCAGTGTACGGCAGGGCATAGATCAGCCCCAGCATTTT. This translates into CASSVRQGIDQPQHF.

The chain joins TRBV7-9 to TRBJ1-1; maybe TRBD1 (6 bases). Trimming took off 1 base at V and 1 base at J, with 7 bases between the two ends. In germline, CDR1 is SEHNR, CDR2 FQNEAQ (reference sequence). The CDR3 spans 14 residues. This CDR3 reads CASSLGGGNTEAFF. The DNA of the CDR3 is TGTGCCAGCAGCTTAGGAGGGGGGAACACTGAAGCTTTCTTT. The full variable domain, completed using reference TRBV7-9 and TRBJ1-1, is DTGVSQNPRHKITKRGQNVTFRCDPISEHNRLYWYRQTLGQGPEFLTYFQNEAQLEKSRLLSDRFSAERPKGSFSTLEIQRTEQGDSAMYLCASSLGGGNTEAFFGQGTRLTVV.

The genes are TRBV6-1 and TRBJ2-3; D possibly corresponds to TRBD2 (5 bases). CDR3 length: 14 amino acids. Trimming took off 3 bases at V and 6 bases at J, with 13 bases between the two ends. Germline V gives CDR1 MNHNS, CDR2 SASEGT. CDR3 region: CASSDRPGVDTQYF. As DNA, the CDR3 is TGTGCCAGCAGTGACCGACCCGGGGTTGATACGCAGTATTTT.

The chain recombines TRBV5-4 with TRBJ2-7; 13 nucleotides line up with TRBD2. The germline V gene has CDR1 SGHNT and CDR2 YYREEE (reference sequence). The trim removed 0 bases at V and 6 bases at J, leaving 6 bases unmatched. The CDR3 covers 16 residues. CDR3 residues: CASSLGGLAGKGEQYF. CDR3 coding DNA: TGTGCCAGCAGCTTGGGGGGACTAGCGGGAAAAGGCGAGCAGTACTTC.

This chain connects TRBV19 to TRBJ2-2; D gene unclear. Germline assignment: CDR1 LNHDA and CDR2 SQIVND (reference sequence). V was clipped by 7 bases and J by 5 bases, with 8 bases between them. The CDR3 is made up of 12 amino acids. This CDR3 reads CASTIGTGELFF. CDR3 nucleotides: TGTGCCAGTACCATTGGAACCGGGGAGCTGTTTTTT.

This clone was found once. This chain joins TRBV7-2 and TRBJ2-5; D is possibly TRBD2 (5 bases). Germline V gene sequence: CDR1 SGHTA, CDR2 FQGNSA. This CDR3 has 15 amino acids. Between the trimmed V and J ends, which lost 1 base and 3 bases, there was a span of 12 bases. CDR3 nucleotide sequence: TGTGCCAGCAGCTTAGGAGGGCAGAGAAAAGAGACCCAGTACTTC. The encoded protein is CASSLGGQRKETQYF.

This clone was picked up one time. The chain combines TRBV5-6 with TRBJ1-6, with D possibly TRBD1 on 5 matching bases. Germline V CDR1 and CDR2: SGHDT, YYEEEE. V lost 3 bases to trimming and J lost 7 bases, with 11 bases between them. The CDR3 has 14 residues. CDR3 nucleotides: TGTGCCAGCAGCTGGCAGGGCCTCAATTCACCCCTCCACTTT. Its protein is CASSWQGLNSPLHF.

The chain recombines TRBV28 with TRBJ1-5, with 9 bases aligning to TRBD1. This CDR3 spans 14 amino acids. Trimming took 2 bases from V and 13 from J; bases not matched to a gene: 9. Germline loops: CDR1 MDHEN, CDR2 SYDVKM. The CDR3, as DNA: TGTGCCAGCAGTTTACCACAGGGGGCTAGGGTACAGCATTTT. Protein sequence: CASSLPQGARVQHF. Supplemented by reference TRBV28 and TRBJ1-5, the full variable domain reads DVKVTQSSRYLVKRTGEKVFLECVQDMDHENMFWYRQDPGLGLRLIYFSYDVKMKEKGDIPEGYSVSREKKERFSLILESASTNQTSMYLCASSLPQGARVQHFGDGTRLSIL.

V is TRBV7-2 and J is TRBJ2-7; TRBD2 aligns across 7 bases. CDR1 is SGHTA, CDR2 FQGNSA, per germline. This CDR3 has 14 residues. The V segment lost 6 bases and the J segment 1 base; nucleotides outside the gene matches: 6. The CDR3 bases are TGTGCCAGCAGTCTAAGCGGGACTTCCTACGAGCAGTACTTC. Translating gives CASSLSGTSYEQYF.

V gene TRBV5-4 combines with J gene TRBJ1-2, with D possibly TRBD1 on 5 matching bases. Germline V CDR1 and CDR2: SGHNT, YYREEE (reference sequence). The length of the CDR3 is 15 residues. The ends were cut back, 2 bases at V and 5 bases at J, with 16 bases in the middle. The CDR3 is CASSLSFGQEYGYTF. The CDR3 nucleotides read TGTGCCAGCAGCTTATCATTCGGACAAGAGTATGGCTACACCTTC.

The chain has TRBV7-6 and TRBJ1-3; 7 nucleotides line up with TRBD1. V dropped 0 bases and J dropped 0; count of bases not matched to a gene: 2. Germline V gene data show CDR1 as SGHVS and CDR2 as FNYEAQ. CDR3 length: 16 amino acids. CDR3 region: CASSLAGTDSGNTIYF. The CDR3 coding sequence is TGTGCCAGCAGCTTAGCGGGGACAGACTCTGGAAACACCATATATTTT.

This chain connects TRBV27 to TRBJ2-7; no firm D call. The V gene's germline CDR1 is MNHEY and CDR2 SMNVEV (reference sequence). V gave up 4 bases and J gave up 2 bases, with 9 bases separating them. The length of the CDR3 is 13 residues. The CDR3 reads CASSSYGPYEQYV. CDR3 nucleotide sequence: TGTGCCAGCAGTTCCTACGGGCCCTACGAGCAGTACGTC.

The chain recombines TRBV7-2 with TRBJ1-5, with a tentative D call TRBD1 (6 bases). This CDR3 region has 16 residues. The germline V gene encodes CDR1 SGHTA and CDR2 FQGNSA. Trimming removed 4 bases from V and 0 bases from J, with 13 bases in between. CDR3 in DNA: TGTGCCAGCAGCTATTACGGACAGTATAGCAATCAGCCCCAGCATTTT. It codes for CASSYYGQYSNQPQHF.

CDR3 amino acids: CAISARGQDKNIQYF. DNA of the CDR3: TGTGCCATCAGTGCCAGGGGGCAAGACAAAAACATTCAGTACTTC. V and J are TRBV10-3 and TRBJ2-4; TRBD1 matches at 8 bases. The CDR3 sequence is 15 residues long. V lost 4 bases, J lost 3 bases, and 5 bases stayed unmatched. The germline V gene encodes CDR1 ENHRY and CDR2 SYGVKD.

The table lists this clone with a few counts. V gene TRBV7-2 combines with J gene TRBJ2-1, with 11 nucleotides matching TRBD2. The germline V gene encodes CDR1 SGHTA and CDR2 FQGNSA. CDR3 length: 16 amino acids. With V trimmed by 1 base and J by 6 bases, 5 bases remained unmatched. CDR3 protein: CASSLDGTSGPNEQFF. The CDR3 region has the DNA TGTGCCAGCAGCTTAGACGGGACTAGCGGCCCCAATGAGCAGTTCTTC.

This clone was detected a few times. DNA of the CDR3: TGTGCCACCAGCCCTCGACTAGCGGGAGGCAATGAGCAGTTCTTC. As protein: CATSPRLAGGNEQFF. The V gene is TRBV15, the J gene TRBJ2-1; 13 bases agree with TRBD2. Trimming cost V 5 bases and J 6 bases; bases outside gene matches: 4. From germline, CDR1 is LNHNV and CDR2 YYDKDF (reference sequence). CDR3 size: 15 residues.